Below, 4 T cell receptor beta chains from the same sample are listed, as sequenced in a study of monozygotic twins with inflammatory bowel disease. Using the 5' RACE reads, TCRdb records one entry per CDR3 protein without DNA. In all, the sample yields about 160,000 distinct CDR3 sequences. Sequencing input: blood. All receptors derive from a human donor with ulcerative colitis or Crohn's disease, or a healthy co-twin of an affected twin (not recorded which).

CDR3 amino acids: CASSFGADTGELFF. The rearrangement uses TRBV5-5 and TRBJ2-2. Germline V gene data show CDR1 as SGHKS and CDR2 as YYEKEE (reference sequence). This CDR3 is built from 14 residues.

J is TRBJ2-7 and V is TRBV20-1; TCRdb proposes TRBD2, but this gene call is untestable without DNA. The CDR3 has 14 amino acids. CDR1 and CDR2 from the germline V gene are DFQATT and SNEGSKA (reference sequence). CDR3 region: CSAEPTLLVYEQYF.

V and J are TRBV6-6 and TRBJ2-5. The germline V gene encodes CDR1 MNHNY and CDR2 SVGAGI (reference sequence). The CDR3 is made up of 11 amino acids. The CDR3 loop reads CATENGETQYF.

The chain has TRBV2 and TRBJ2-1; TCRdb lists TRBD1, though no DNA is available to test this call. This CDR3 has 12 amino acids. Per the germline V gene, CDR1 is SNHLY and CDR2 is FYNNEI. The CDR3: CASSEGGLEQFF.